This TCR beta chain was observed in a study of blood T cell repertoires in COVID-19 (dated by TCRdb to about 2020). Regarding the complete study: Samples from collaborators originated in the United States, Italy and Spain and spanned both the acute and convalescent phases of COVID-19. Where available, HLA class I and class II types were taken from metadata supplied by the sample provider and were not determined by assay-based typing. The material from the prospective study consisted of cDNA or gDNA derived from T cells, B-cell-depleted T cells, or PBMCs. The repertoires were released in a freely available public database meant as a resource for research on the immune response to SARS-CoV-2. The samples were drawn from the first 160 participants of the ongoing ImmuneRACE study and from 1,254 subjects provided by 6 global collaborators. A de-identified subject ID, COVID-19 status, age in years and sex were almost always included in the sample metadata. The dataset comprised deeply sampled blood TCRbeta repertoires from subjects exposed to, actively infected with, or recovered from COVID-19.

Trimming accounts for 3 bases at V and 7 bases at J, while the number of junction bases matched to no gene is 19. The CDR3 runs 19 amino acids, cysteine and phenylalanine included. The read is trimmed to its CDR3 DNA, 57 bases read in frame from base 1. Sequences MRHNA (CDR1) and SNTAGT (CDR2) are obtained from the germline V gene. TCRbeta CDR3 regions were amplified from genomic DNA using the immunoSEQ Assay, a bias-controlled multiplex PCR. Regarding the original processing steps: The number of nucleated cells in each sample was estimated by amplification of reference gene primers within the assay. To quantify the absolute abundance of each unique TCRbeta CDR3 rearrangement, sequence reads were collapsed and filtered. For each sample, productive Simpson clonality was calculated as the square root of Simpson's diversity index across productive rearrangements. TCRdb carries this immuneACCESS record with in-frame sequences only. Its versions omit some clonotypes, under half of them owing to an unresolved V gene in the studies checked, with the rest unexplained. V and J calls and clone size follow that table, whereas D and trimming were derived from the DNA. In this sample the table shows some 130,000 clones, approximately 85% of which occur a single time. 4.3% of the sample comes from the top ten.

The paper as a whole reports these results and caveats: How much clinical and demographic metadata was included differed by source and by participant, and the metadata was provided uncurated.

Collaborating institutions collected whole blood in K2EDTA tubes following their own protocols. For TCRbeta analysis, collaborator samples were shipped as frozen whole blood, as isolated PBMCs, or as DNA extracted from either sample type. Worth noting for this clone: Its antigen is still unknown. The input lacks base qualities; no much larger clone sits a single base away.

Rearrangement joined TRBV6-4 to TRBJ2-3, and TRBD2 aligns with 10 junction nucleotides. Sequenced input: peripheral blood. The receptor was isolated from a human donor in a cohort sampled during active COVID-19. At the DNA level, the sequence is TGTGCCAGCAGTGAGTGCAGAGAACTAGCGGGATATCGACTATATACGCAGTATTTT. It is translated as CASSECRELAGYRLYTQYF.